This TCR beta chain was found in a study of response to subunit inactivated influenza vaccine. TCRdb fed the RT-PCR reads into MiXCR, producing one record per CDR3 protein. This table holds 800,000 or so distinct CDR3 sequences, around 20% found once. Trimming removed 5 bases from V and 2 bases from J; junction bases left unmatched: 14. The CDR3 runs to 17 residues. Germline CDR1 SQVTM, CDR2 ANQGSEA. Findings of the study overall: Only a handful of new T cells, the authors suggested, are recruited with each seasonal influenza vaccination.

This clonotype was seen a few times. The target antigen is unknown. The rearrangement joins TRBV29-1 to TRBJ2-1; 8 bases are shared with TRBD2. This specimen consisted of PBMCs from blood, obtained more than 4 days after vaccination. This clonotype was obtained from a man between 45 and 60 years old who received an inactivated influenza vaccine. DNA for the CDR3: TGCAGCGTTCAGATTGGTAGCGGGACCCCCCCCTACAATGAGCAGTTCTTC. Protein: CSVQIGSGTPPYNEQFF.